These 32 T cell receptor beta chains were all obtained from the same sample, sequenced in a study. TCRdb recomputed calls from the 5' RACE reads with MiXCR, one row per CDR3 protein. The repertoire holds under 6,500 distinct CDR3 sequences, with around three quarters as singletons. Material: naive CD4+ T cells sorted from blood. Subset reported: naive CD4+ T cells, CD4+CD45RA+CD25-. The receptors were gathered from a female donor with breast cancer.

This sequence joins TRBV12-3 or TRBV12-4 and TRBJ1-2, with 8 bases fitting TRBD1. The CDR3 is 13 amino acids. The ends lost 4 bases at V and 7 bases at J; junction bases unmatched: 5. CDR3 in DNA: TGTGCCAGCAGTTCGGGACAGGTCCCTGGCTACACCTTC. Amino acids: CASSSGQVPGYTF.

The CDR3 nucleotides read TGCGCCAGCAGCTTGGACAGTTTCCCATACAGGGCGGACACTGAAGCTTTCTTT. Translated, it gives CASSLDSFPYRADTEAFF. V gene TRBV5-1 combines with J gene TRBJ1-1; D might be TRBD1 (6 bases). The CDR3 runs 18 residues. Trimming pared 0 bases from V and 3 bases from J, leaving 21 bases between. Germline CDR1 is SGHRS and CDR2 is YFSETQ.

This clonotype was picked up a small number of times. CDR3 DNA sequence: TGCAGTGCTAGGATCCCTCGACAGGCCGGCTACACCTTC. Amino acids: CSARIPRQAGYTF. This sequence joins TRBV20-1 and TRBJ1-2; D is possibly TRBD1 (6 bases). Germline CDR1 and CDR2: DFQATT and SNEGSKA (reference sequence). The CDR3 is made up of 13 amino acids. Trimming shortened V by 3 bases and J by 8 bases, and 16 bases separated the two germline ends.

This clonotype was seen only a few times. V and J are TRBV29-1 and TRBJ2-3; D perhaps matches TRBD1 (5 bases). CDR1 and CDR2 from the germline V gene are SQVTM and ANQGSEA. Deletions cut 7 bases from V and 6 bases from J, with 14 bases between. CDR3 length: 12 amino acids. The CDR3 nucleotides are TGCAGCGGTCATCAGGGCCCGGATACGCAGTATTTT. It is translated as CSGHQGPDTQYF.

The V and J genes are TRBV5-4 and TRBJ1-6; possibly TRBD1 for D (5 bases). The CDR3 contains 14 residues. The V gene lost 4 bases and the J gene lost 11 bases, with 16 bases spanning the gap. Germline CDR1 reads SGHNT; CDR2 reads YYREEE (reference sequence). The CDR3 is CASSANGAATPLHF. The CDR3 DNA is TGTGCCAGCAGCGCGAACGGGGCAGCGACACCCCTCCACTTT.

This clonotype was recorded a few times. V usage is TRBV5-1 and J usage is TRBJ2-7, with TRBD1 matching 9 bases. V shed 4 bases, J shed 7 bases, and the junction held 12 bases outside the gene matches. Germline CDR1 reads SGHRS; CDR2 reads YFSETQ. The CDR3 has 15 residues. The CDR3 here is CASSPTAPGTGEQYF. The CDR3 bases are TGCGCCAGCAGCCCTACCGCTCCGGGGACAGGGGAGCAGTACTTC.

The rearrangement uses TRBV3-1 and TRBJ2-7; no definite D call. Germline loops: CDR1 LGHDT, CDR2 YNNKEL (reference sequence). With 1 base removed from V and 5 bases from J, the gap between germline ends came to 12 bases. The CDR3 contains 14 residues. CDR3: CASSQGVGFHEQYF. CDR3 coding DNA: TGTGCCAGCAGCCAAGGCGTGGGTTTCCACGAGCAGTACTTC.

This CDR3 is CASSQDRDRDLVYTF. The CDR3 DNA sequence: TGCGCCAGCAGCCAAGACCGGGACAGGGACCTTGTCTACACCTTC. The chain employs TRBV4-1 and TRBJ1-2; 9 positions match TRBD1. V lost 0 bases and J lost 10; bases outside the gene matches: 9. Germline CDR1 is MGHRA and CDR2 is YSYEKL. This CDR3 region has 15 residues.

The chain recombines TRBV5-1 with TRBJ2-6; perhaps TRBD2 as D (5 bases). Germline loops: CDR1 SGHRS, CDR2 YFSETQ. The CDR3 is 15 amino acids. The germline V and J ends were trimmed by 3 bases and 0 bases, with 7 bases remaining between them. The CDR3 DNA reads TGCGCCAGCAGCTCGGACTTCTCTGGGGCCAACGTCCTGACTTTC. It is translated as CASSSDFSGANVLTF.

V and J are TRBV29-1 and TRBJ2-1; D is unclear. The V end lost 7 bases, the J end lost 1 base, and 8 bases lay between the germline ends. Germline values: CDR1 SQVTM, CDR2 ANQGSEA. This CDR3 comprises 12 residues. The CDR3 region is CSAKGSYNEQFF. The CDR3 DNA is TGCAGCGCTAAAGGGTCCTACAATGAGCAGTTCTTC.

The rearrangement joins TRBV29-1 to TRBJ1-1, with D possibly being TRBD1 (6 bases). Germline V gene lookup returns CDR1 SQVTM and CDR2 ANQGSEA. Between the trimmed V and J ends, which lost 4 bases and 0 bases, there was a span of 15 bases. The CDR3 covers 15 residues. The CDR3: CSVGGFRGLNTEAFF. As DNA, the CDR3 is TGCAGCGTTGGGGGCTTCAGGGGCCTGAACACTGAAGCTTTCTTT.

The CDR3 sequence is CASSISDTQYF. In DNA, the CDR3 is TGTGCCAGCTCCATATCAGATACGCAGTATTTT. The gene calls are TRBV18 and TRBJ2-3; no clear D gene. The CDR3 is made up of 11 amino acids. Germline V gene sequence: CDR1 KGHSH, CDR2 LQKENI. V was trimmed by 6 bases and J by 4 bases, leaving 5 bases between them.

For the CDR3, the DNA is TGTGCCAGCAGCTTATATCCCACAGATACGCAGTATTTT. Amino acid sequence: CASSLYPTDTQYF. The rearrangement uses TRBV7-3 and TRBJ2-3, with D uncertain. The CDR3 is 13 amino acids. Per germline, CDR1 SGHTA and CDR2 FQGTGA. Trimming cost V 2 bases and J 2 bases, with 5 bases left between them.

V and J are TRBV27 and TRBJ2-6; tentative D call: TRBD1 (5 bases). V was pared by 8 bases and J by 5 bases, with 10 bases between. The CDR3 loop spans 13 amino acids. Germline assignment: CDR1 MNHEY and CDR2 SMNVEV (reference sequence). The CDR3 loop reads CASQGNWANVLTF. CDR3 nucleotide sequence: TGTGCCAGCCAGGGTAACTGGGCCAACGTCCTGACTTTC.

The V gene is TRBV6-2 or TRBV6-3, the J gene TRBJ2-7; TRBD2 aligns across 7 bases. CDR3 length: 15 amino acids. The V segment lost 8 bases and the J segment 6 bases; nucleotides outside the gene matches: 16. Germline CDR1 reads MNHEY; CDR2 reads SVGEGT. This chain's CDR3 is CASASERDRLGEQYF. CDR3 coding DNA: TGTGCCAGCGCGTCCGAGCGGGACCGTCTCGGCGAGCAGTACTTC.

The rearrangement joins TRBV5-1 to TRBJ2-7, with D tentatively TRBD1 or TRBD2 (5 bases each). The CDR3 totals 13 residues. Germline V lookup: CDR1 SGHRS, CDR2 YFSETQ. Between the trimmed V and J ends, which lost 3 bases and 9 bases, there was a span of 16 bases. As DNA, the CDR3 is TGCGCCAGCAGCTCCGGGGACGTTAAGGTGCAGTACTTC. Amino acids: CASSSGDVKVQYF.

V and J are TRBV20-1 and TRBJ2-3, with 7 bases identical to TRBD2. CDR1 is DFQATT, CDR2 SNEGSKA, per germline (reference sequence). The length of the CDR3 is 14 residues. The CDR3 here is CSVASGTSTDTQYF. The CDR3 coding sequence is TGCAGCGTCGCGAGCGGGACGAGCACAGATACGCAGTATTTT.

The V and J genes are TRBV30 and TRBJ1-1, with 7 bases aligning to TRBD1. The length of the CDR3 is 14 residues. CDR1 GTSNPN and CDR2 SVGIG come from the germline V gene (reference sequence). Trimming cost V 1 base and J 6 bases; bases outside gene matches: 8. The CDR3 loop is CAWSGNRGGAEAFF. The CDR3, as DNA: TGTGCCTGGAGTGGGAACAGGGGAGGGGCTGAAGCTTTCTTT.

This sequence joins TRBV7-9 and TRBJ2-5; D is possibly TRBD2 (5 bases). Germline V gene sequence: CDR1 SEHNR, CDR2 FQNEAQ (reference sequence). The CDR3 has 11 residues. V was shortened by 3 bases and J by 9 bases, with 8 bases between the two germline ends. The CDR3: CASSFRGSQYF. The CDR3 nucleotides are TGTGCCAGCAGCTTCCGAGGGTCCCAGTACTTC.

This clonotype has more than one count but fewer than ten. J is TRBJ2-1 and V is TRBV20-1, with D possibly being TRBD2 (5 bases). CDR1 DFQATT and CDR2 SNEGSKA come from the germline V gene (reference sequence). V was clipped by 5 bases and J by 5 bases, with 10 bases between them. The length of the CDR3 is 12 residues. The CDR3 protein is CSAYGLNNEQFF. As DNA, the CDR3 is TGCAGTGCTTACGGACTGAACAATGAGCAGTTCTTC.

The rearrangement uses TRBV7-2 and TRBJ2-1, with 8 bases matching TRBD1. Unmatched junction bases numbered 3, after V lost 5 bases and J lost 6 bases. From germline, CDR1 is SGHTA and CDR2 FQGNSA. The length of the CDR3 is 13 residues. The CDR3 sequence is CASSRGQGNEQFF. CDR3 coding DNA: TGTGCCAGCAGCCGAGGACAGGGCAATGAGCAGTTCTTC.

This clonotype was counted between two and nine times. This chain links TRBV20-1 with TRBJ1-5; 9 bases are shared with TRBD1. The CDR3 runs to 14 residues. The germline gives CDR1 DFQATT, CDR2 SNEGSKA (reference sequence). V lost 3 bases to trimming and J lost 6 bases; unmatched junction nucleotides: 6. The CDR3 DNA is TGCAGTGCTAGTAGGACAGGGGTGAGTCAGCCCCAGCATTTT. Translated, it gives CSASRTGVSQPQHF.

CDR3 in amino acids: CASSLEGATGYTF. The CDR3 DNA reads as TGTGCCAGCAGCTTGGAGGGGGCCACTGGCTACACCTTC. The chain recombines TRBV5-5 with TRBJ1-2; 7 nucleotides agree with TRBD1. J was trimmed by 7 bases and V by 0 bases; bases with no gene match: 3. CDR1 is SGHKS, CDR2 YYEKEE, per germline (reference sequence). The CDR3 length is 13 residues.

The chain is built from TRBV5-1 and TRBJ2-1, with TRBD2 matching over 8 bases. Germline loops: CDR1 SGHRS, CDR2 YFSETQ. V was clipped by 0 bases and J by 9 bases; unmatched bases: 5. The CDR3 contains 14 residues. The CDR3 DNA reads as TGCGCCAGCAGCTTGGGACTAGCGAACCCTGAGCAGTTCTTC. Its protein product is CASSLGLANPEQFF.

The chain couples TRBV7-2 to TRBJ2-7; D is possibly TRBD1 (6 bases). The CDR3 loop spans 13 amino acids. V lost 5 bases and J lost 2, with 10 bases in between. Germline V gene data show CDR1 as SGHTA and CDR2 as FQGNSA. CDR3 nucleotides: TGTGCCAGCAGCGGACAGTCCGCCTACGAGCAGTACTTC. It codes for CASSGQSAYEQYF.

The chain couples TRBV7-2 to TRBJ2-3, with 11 bases lining up with TRBD2. Germline V gene data show CDR1 as SGHTA and CDR2 as FQGNSA. J was trimmed by 6 bases and V by 2 bases; bases with no gene match: 4. This CDR3 comprises 15 residues. The CDR3 nucleotides are TGTGCCAGCAGCTTAAGTAGCGGGGGGGCTGATACGCAGTATTTT. Amino acids: CASSLSSGGADTQYF.

The table lists this clonotype with a few counts. J is TRBJ2-7 and V is TRBV28; D remains ambiguous. In germline, CDR1 is MDHEN, CDR2 SYDVKM. The V and J ends lost 6 bases and 6 bases respectively, with 21 bases between them. This CDR3 has 15 residues. CDR3 DNA sequence: TGTGCCAGCAGATTCGCGTGGAAGCGAGAAATCGAGCAGTACTTC. This sequence encodes CASRFAWKREIEQYF.

The chain joins TRBV20-1 to TRBJ2-5; 13 bases line up with TRBD2. This CDR3 has 16 residues. V lost 6 bases and J lost 0; bases outside the gene matches: 7. Germline CDR1 is DFQATT and CDR2 is SNEGSKA (reference sequence). The DNA for the CDR3 is TGCAGTGCCCAAGGACTAGCGGGAGTGGACCAAGAGACCCAGTACTTC. Translation gives CSAQGLAGVDQETQYF.

Here the CDR3 reads CASSEWDRSNEKLFF. The CDR3 coding sequence is TGTGCCAGCAGTGAATGGGACAGGAGTAATGAAAAACTGTTTTTT. The gene calls are TRBV6-1 and TRBJ1-4; 8 positions agree with TRBD1. The ends lost 2 bases at V and 4 bases at J; junction bases unmatched: 3. Germline V gene data show CDR1 as MNHNS and CDR2 as SASEGT. The CDR3 has 15 amino acids.

On this clonotype itself: Because it lacks the conserved phenylalanine or tryptophan at the end, this CDR3 is likely a read error. This chain uses TRBV6-5 with TRBJ2-5; D call uncertain. Looked up from germline, CDR1 is MNHEY and CDR2 is SVGAGI. CDR3 length: 16 amino acids. With 2 bases removed from V and 5 bases from J, the gap between germline ends came to 18 bases. CDR3 nucleotide sequence: TGTGCCAGCAGTTACACCGAGCCTCATCTGGGCGAGACCCAGTACTCC. It encodes CASSYTEPHLGETQYS.

The rearrangement links TRBV5-1 to TRBJ1-4; D not certain. Between the trimmed V and J ends, which lost 5 bases and 3 bases, there was a span of 14 bases. CDR3 size: 15 residues. CDR1 and CDR2 (germline): SGHRS, YFSETQ. CDR3 bases: TGCGCCAGCAGGGCTGAGGACCTAGCTAATGAAAAACTGTTTTTT. Translating it yields CASRAEDLANEKLFF. Complete variable domain (other parts from reference TRBV5-1 and TRBJ1-4): KAGVTQTPRYLIKTRGQQVTLSCSPISGHRSVSWYQQTPGQGLQFLFEYFSETQRNKGNFPGRFSGRQFSNSRSEMNVSTLELGDSALYLCASRAEDLANEKLFFGSGTQLSVL.

Concerning this clonotype itself: The junction departs from the called germline gene at one end, perhaps through a read error. The chain carries TRBV15 and TRBJ1-1; D not certain. The CDR3 is 12 amino acids. CDR1 LNHNV and CDR2 YYDKDF come from the germline V gene (reference sequence). The CDR3 reads CATSREVTGAFF. CDR3 coding DNA: TGTGCCACCAGCAGAGAAGTCACTGGAGCTTTCTTT.